What follows describes a single T cell receptor beta chain. Its binding antigen is unknown. The record has no base qualities; no much larger clone is one base away. TCRbeta CDR3 regions were amplified from genomic DNA by means of the immunoSEQ Assay, a bias-controlled multiplex PCR. As for the authors' bioinformatics: The number of nucleated cells in each sample was estimated by amplification of reference gene primers within the assay. Sequence reads were collapsed and filtered to measure the absolute abundance of every unique TCRbeta CDR3 rearrangement. For each sample, productive Simpson clonality was calculated as the square root of Simpson's diversity index over productive rearrangements. TCRdb carries this immuneACCESS record with in-frame sequences only. Its versions omit some clonotypes, under half of them owing to an unresolved V gene in the studies checked, with the rest unexplained. V and J calls and clone size come straight from that table; D and trimming were deduced from the DNA. For this sample the table gives roughly 100,000 clones, of which around 90% were detected only once. Together, the top ten hold just over 3% of the sample.

This entry comes from a study of blood T cell repertoires in COVID-19 (dated by TCRdb to 2018 to 2021). Describing the broader study: The collaborator samples originated in the United States, Italy and Spain and spanned the acute and convalescent phases of COVID-19. The prospective study material was composed of cDNA or gDNA derived from T cells, B-cell-depleted T cells, or PBMCs. Subjects who had been exposed to COVID-19, were actively infected with it, or had recovered from it provided the deeply sampled blood TCRbeta repertoires that made up the dataset. A freely available public database, intended as a resource for researchers studying the immune response to SARS-CoV-2, is where the repertoires were released. Samples were obtained from the ongoing ImmuneRACE study (first 160 participants) and from 1,254 subjects provided by 6 global collaborators. A de-identified subject ID, COVID-19 status, age in years and sex were almost always included in the sample metadata. HLA class I and class II types, where available, came from metadata supplied by the sample provider rather than from assay-based typing. General conclusions and limits of the study: How much clinical and demographic metadata was included differed by source and by participant, and the metadata was provided uncurated.

Clipping removes 4 bases from V and 13 bases from J, with 9 as the unmatched junction base count. CDR1 MNHEY and CDR2 SMNVEV are derived from the germline V gene (reference sequence). Spanning cysteine to phenylalanine, the CDR3 consists of 13 amino acids. This entry keeps only the CDR3 DNA: 39 bases, framed from base 1. Whole blood was collected in K2EDTA tubes by collaborating institutions according to the institutions' own protocols. For TCRbeta analysis, collaborator samples were shipped as frozen whole blood, as isolated PBMCs, or as DNA extracted from either sample type. The clonotype originates from a middle-aged man in a cohort sampled during active COVID-19. The sequenced material came from peripheral blood. The chain is encoded by TRBV27 joined to TRBJ2-3, and TRBD2 aligns with 9 junction nucleotides. This receptor has the CDR3 CASSYPAGGPKYF. The DNA reads as follows: TGTGCCAGCAGTTATCCCGCGGGGGGGCCGAAGTATTTT.